Following are 19 T cell receptor beta chains from one sample sequenced in a study of breast tumors, draining lymph nodes, adjacent tissues. Each CDR3 protein is one row after TCRdb ran MiXCR on the multiplex PCR reads. The sample has about 25,000 distinct CDR3 sequences; approximately 20% are singletons. The sequenced material came from breast tumor tissue. The receptors here all came from a female donor with breast cancer. Some clones in this sample may be carry-over from other donors' samples.

The chain employs TRBV20-1 and TRBJ1-5; 10 bases agree with TRBD1. J gave up 7 bases and V 3 bases, and 9 bases lay outside the gene matches. CDR3 length: 15 residues. CDR1 is DFQATT and CDR2 is SNEGSKA in the germline V gene (reference sequence). The CDR3 loop is CSARAPGQGYQPQHF. For the CDR3, the DNA is TGCAGTGCTAGGGCCCCGGGACAGGGGTACCAGCCCCAGCATTTT.

This clonotype counts as medium-sized. The J gene is TRBJ2-7, the V gene TRBV15, with unresolved D. The CDR3 loop spans 13 amino acids. Germline CDR1 LNHNV, CDR2 YYDKDF (reference sequence). The V and J ends lost 4 bases and 7 bases respectively, with 14 bases between them. CDR3 sequence (DNA): TGTGCCACCAGCAAGCATAGGGTAGGGGAGCAGTACTTC. Protein product: CATSKHRVGEQYF.

Concerning this clonotype: A read error may account for a junction end that differs from germline. The chain uses TRBV24-1 and TRBJ2-1; TRBD2 matches at 9 bases. Germline-derived CDR1 and CDR2 are KGHDR and SFDVKD. The CDR3 is 13 residues long. This CDR3 reads CAASAGGPNGQFF. CDR3 coding DNA: TGTGCCGCCAGTGCGGGAGGGCCCAATGGGCAGTTCTTC.

For this clonotype: A junction end diverges from the germline sequence, so it may reflect a read error. The chain is built from TRBV4-1 and TRBJ2-1, with unresolved D. The CDR3 is 15 residues long. Germline V gives CDR1 MGHRA, CDR2 YSYEKL. The CDR3 loop reads CAGSRTSSSYNEQSF. CDR3 nucleotides: TGCGCCGGCAGCCGTACTTCAAGCTCCTACAATGAGCAGTCCTTC.

There are a few counts of this clonotype. The chain combines TRBV4-1 with TRBJ2-5; 7 bases map to TRBD2. V shed 1 base, J shed 5 bases, and the junction held 7 bases outside the gene matches. The V gene's germline CDR1 is MGHRA and CDR2 YSYEKL. This CDR3 contains 15 residues. The CDR3, as DNA: TGCGCCAGCAGCCAAGTTTTTTCCGGGAGGGAGACCCAGTACTTC. This encodes CASSQVFSGRETQYF.

This clonotype occurred a few times. This rearrangement joins TRBV18 to TRBJ1-5; no definite D call. Trimming removed 2 bases at V and 6 bases at J, with 11 bases between. Germline loops: CDR1 KGHSH, CDR2 LQKENI. The CDR3 extends over 14 amino acids. CDR3 residues: CASSPDGFSQPQHF. The CDR3 DNA reads as TGTGCCAGCTCACCAGACGGATTTTCTCAGCCCCAGCATTTT.

The V gene is TRBV10-1, the J gene TRBJ2-7, with D possibly TRBD1 on 6 matching bases. The CDR3 is 14 residues long. V was trimmed by 3 bases and J by 3 bases, leaving 12 bases between them. CDR1 and CDR2 from the germline V gene are WNHNN and SYGVQD (reference sequence). The CDR3 coding sequence is TGCGCCAGCAGTGATGGGGGCCTCCTCTACGAGCAGTACTTC. Residues: CASSDGGLLYEQYF.

This clonotype occurred many times. CDR3 sequence: CATSGPTGGAGGQFF. In nucleotides, the CDR3 is TGTGCCACCAGTGGGCCGACAGGGGGGGCCGGCGGGCAGTTCTTC. V is TRBV24-1 and J is TRBJ2-1; 9 bases are a match to TRBD1. This CDR3 spans 15 amino acids. The germline V gene has CDR1 KGHDR and CDR2 SFDVKD. V trimming: 5 bases; J trimming: 12 bases; junction bases outside the gene matches: 13.

The chain has TRBV5-6 and TRBJ1-2; D is undetermined. From germline, CDR1 is SGHDT and CDR2 YYEEEE. There are 15 residues in the CDR3. V was cut by 0 bases and J by 0 bases, with 9 bases left in between. This chain's CDR3 is CASSLVGVANYGYTF. As DNA, the CDR3 is TGTGCCAGCAGCTTGGTCGGGGTCGCTAACTATGGCTACACCTTC.

This clonotype came up many times. The CDR3 bases are TGTGCCAGCAGTGCTCTGACCCGGGATTCACCCCTCCACTTT. It encodes CASSALTRDSPLHF. The rearrangement uses TRBV2 and TRBJ1-6; D is unresolved. This CDR3 is 14 amino acids long. Between the trimmed V and J ends, which lost 4 bases and 8 bases, there was a span of 12 bases. Germline values: CDR1 SNHLY, CDR2 FYNNEI.

This clonotype was observed at least ten times. V gene TRBV5-5 combines with J gene TRBJ2-7; a possible D gene is TRBD1 (6 bases). V shed 4 bases and J shed 3 bases, with 11 bases lying between them. Germline V gene lookup returns CDR1 SGHKS and CDR2 YYEKEE (reference sequence). The CDR3 totals 13 residues. CDR3 nucleotide sequence: TGTGCCAGCAGCCATCGACAGGACTACGAGCAGTACTTC. Amino acid sequence: CASSHRQDYEQYF.

This clonotype was seen once. A junction end diverges from the germline sequence, so it may reflect a read error. The CDR3 nucleotides are TGCGCCAGCAGCTTGGGATTATCTAGCACAGATACGCAGTATTTT. Residues: CASSLGLSSTDTQYF. The V gene is TRBV11-1, the J gene TRBJ2-3, with D unresolved. Per germline, CDR1 SGHAT and CDR2 FQDESV (reference sequence). This CDR3 is 15 amino acids long.

The chain links TRBV30 to TRBJ2-2, with D hard to call. Deletions cut 5 bases from V and 7 bases from J, with 17 bases between. Germline V lookup: CDR1 GTSNPN, CDR2 SVGIG (reference sequence). This CDR3 region has 14 residues. The CDR3 sequence: CAWSLFVGRGELFF. The CDR3, as DNA: TGTGCCTGGTCGTTGTTTGTGGGTCGCGGGGAGCTGTTTTTT. Combining the CDR3 with reference TRBV30 and TRBJ2-2 gives the whole variable domain SQTIHQWPATLVQPVGSPLSLECTVEGTSNPNLYWYRQAAGRGLQLLFYSVGIGQISSEVPQNLSASRPQDRQFILSSKKLLLSDSGFYLCAWSLFVGRGELFFGEGSRLTVL.

This clonotype occurred a few times. This chain links TRBV20-1 with TRBJ1-1; weak D call: TRBD1 (5 bases). V shed 6 bases and J shed 0 bases, with 11 bases lying between them. CDR3 length: 13 amino acids. CDR1 is DFQATT and CDR2 is SNEGSKA in the germline V gene (reference sequence). The CDR3: CSAIDRLNTEAFF. CDR3 DNA sequence: TGCAGTGCCATAGACAGATTGAACACTGAAGCTTTCTTT.

Ten or more counts support this clonotype. This rearrangement joins TRBV9 to TRBJ1-6; D uncertain. This CDR3 region has 13 residues. V was cut by 0 bases and J by 10 bases, with 8 bases left in between. The germline CDR1 and CDR2 sequences are SGDLS and YYNGEE. The CDR3 is CASSVASSSPLHF. The CDR3 DNA follows: TGTGCCAGCAGCGTAGCTTCCTCGTCACCCCTCCACTTT.

This clonotype was detected only once. This chain links TRBV3-1 with TRBJ2-7, with 8 bases aligning to TRBD1. J was trimmed by 3 bases and V by 2 bases; bases with no gene match: 6. In germline, CDR1 is LGHDT, CDR2 YNNKEL (reference sequence). The length of the CDR3 is 15 residues. CDR3 residues: CASSQQTGVVYEQYF. The DNA of the CDR3 is TGTGCCAGCAGCCAACAGACAGGGGTGGTCTACGAGCAGTACTTC.

This clonotype was found many times. V usage is TRBV5-4 and J usage is TRBJ2-3, with 11 bases lining up with TRBD1. CDR3 size: 16 residues. V shed 5 bases and J 5 bases; nucleotides not matched to a gene: 10. Germline values: CDR1 SGHNT, CDR2 YYREEE (reference sequence). The CDR3 here is CASSPAGQGALDTQYF. The CDR3 DNA reads as TGTGCCAGCAGTCCCGCCGGACAGGGGGCGCTAGATACGCAGTATTTT. The whole variable domain, filled in from reference TRBV5-4 and TRBJ2-3, reads ETGVTQSPTHLIKTRGQQVTLRCSSQSGHNTVSWYQQALGQGPQFIFQYYREEENGRGNFPPRFSGLQFPNYSSELNVNALELDDSALYLCASSPAGQGALDTQYFGPGTRLTVL.

In its sample, this clonotype ranks as medium-sized (0.01 to 0.1%). J is TRBJ2-1 and V is TRBV7-6, with D perhaps assigned TRBD1 or TRBD2 (5 bases each). The V and J ends lost 1 base and 8 bases respectively, with 18 bases between them. In germline, CDR1 is SGHVS, CDR2 FNYEAQ. The CDR3 is 16 amino acids. This CDR3 reads CASSLDLAGAPYEQFF. The CDR3 nucleotides read TGTGCCAGCAGCTTAGATCTAGCTGGGGCGCCGTATGAGCAGTTCTTC.

This clonotype was counted ten times or more. CDR3 region: CASSLEEGQETQYF. As DNA, the CDR3 is TGTGCCAGCAGCTTAGAAGAGGGACAAGAGACCCAGTACTTC. This sequence joins TRBV11-2 and TRBJ2-5; a weak D match, TRBD2 (5 bases). Trimming pared 0 bases from V and 2 bases from J, leaving 7 bases between. Germline V gene sequence: CDR1 SGHAT, CDR2 FQNNGV. CDR3 length: 14 amino acids.